These T cell receptor beta chains were read from a single sample in a study of identical twins. TCRdb reprocessed the 5' RACE reads via MiXCR and lists one record per CDR3 protein. The sample shows 200,000 to 250,000 distinct CDR3 sequences, about 6.7% of them seen only once. The sample was also reused in another study, on T cells expressing NK-cell markers.

The sample comprised CD8+ T cells sorted from blood. The receptor set was obtained from a woman aged 18 to 35 in good health. The CDR3 runs from the conserved cysteine through the conserved F or W. Fields, in order: clone size, J gene, V gene, D gene, CDR3 DNA, CDR3 protein. The D gene is left open where the match is weak. Size is stated for part of the rows, as once, few or many counts, or as a class when the clone is expanded.

few	TRBJ2-1	TRBV11-3	NA	TGTGCCAGCAGCCCCCGGGGTATACCCAATGAGCAGTTCTTC	CASSPRGIPNEQFF
many	TRBJ2-7	TRBV2	NA	TGTGCCAGCAGTCGCCGGGGAGCGGTCACCTACGAGCAGTACTTC	CASSRRGAVTYEQYF
many	TRBJ1-2	TRBV6-1	NA	TGTGCCAGCAGGACAACCCGGGGAAGTGGCTACACCTTC	CASRTTRGSGYTF
few	TRBJ1-5	TRBV11-2	NA	TGTGCCAGCAGCTTGTCCTCAACAGGGTCTTTCGCTCAGCCCCAGCATTTT	CASSLSSTGSFAQPQHF
many	TRBJ2-5	TRBV3-1	NA	TGTGCCAGCAGCCAAGGACTAGGTAAAGAGACCCAGTACTTC	CASSQGLGKETQYF
NA	TRBJ2-1	TRBV11-2	NA	TGTGCCAGCAGCTTAGGGGTGAGCTCCGATGAGCAGTTCTTC	CASSLGVSSDEQFF
few	TRBJ2-3	TRBV6-1	TRBD2	TGTGCCAGCAGCAGACCTACCGGGACTAGCCCCCTAGATACGCAGTATTTT	CASSRPTGTSPLDTQYF
many	TRBJ2-7	TRBV9	NA	TGTGCCAGCAGCGTAGATCCCGGCAGCTCCTACGAGCAGTACTTC	CASSVDPGSSYEQYF
many	TRBJ2-1	TRBV29-1	NA	TGCAGCGTTGGGGGGGGGCCTTACAATGAGCAGTTCTTC	CSVGGGPYNEQFF
NA	TRBJ1-1	TRBV7-9	NA	TGTGCCAGCCCCCCGGACGGCACTGAAGCTTTCTTT	CASPPDGTEAFF
NA	TRBJ1-2	TRBV9	NA	TGTGCCAGCAGCGTAGCGTCTGACCCAGGGGATGGCTACACCTTC	CASSVASDPGDGYTF
NA	TRBJ2-7	TRBV2	NA	TGTGCCAGCAGTGTCAGGGTATACGAGCAGTACTTC	CASSVRVYEQYF
few	TRBJ1-2	TRBV27	NA	TGTGCCAGCAGCCACTCCTGGGCGTATGGCTACACCTTC	CASSHSWAYGYTF
many	TRBJ2-1	TRBV11-2	NA	TGTGCCAGCAGCTTGGTCGGGGGAAGGAATGAGCAGTTCTTC	CASSLVGGRNEQFF
NA	TRBJ1-1	TRBV7-9	TRBD1	TGTGCCAGCAGCTACCCCCGGGACAGTGAAGCTTTCTTT	CASSYPRDSEAFF
NA	TRBJ1-1	TRBV12-3/TRBV12-4	NA	TGTGCCAGCAACTTAATGAACACTGAAGCTTTCTTT	CASNLMNTEAFF
many	TRBJ2-1	TRBV12-3/TRBV12-4	NA	TGTGCCAGCAGTTCCGGGACATCCTACAATGAGCAGTTCTTC	CASSSGTSYNEQFF
many	TRBJ2-3	TRBV12-3/TRBV12-4	NA	TGTGCCAGCACTGTGCAAAGGACAGAAGGCACAGATACGCAGTATTTT	CASTVQRTEGTDTQYF
many	TRBJ2-2	TRBV10-2	TRBD2	TGCGCCAGCCAAGACTACATAGCGGGAGGGCAGTTCGGGAACACCGGGGAGCTGTTTTTT	CASQDYIAGGQFGNTGELFF
many	TRBJ2-1	TRBV4-1	TRBD2	TGCGCCAGCAGCCGACAGACTAGCGGATACAATGAGCAGTTCTTC	CASSRQTSGYNEQFF
many	TRBJ2-1	TRBV29-1	NA	TGCAGCGTTACAGGGCCCGAGCAGTTCTTC	CSVTGPEQFF
many	TRBJ2-5	TRBV29-1	NA	TGCAGCGTGGCCACAGGGAGCCAAGAGACCCAGTACTTC	CSVATGSQETQYF
few	TRBJ1-3	TRBV6-1	NA	TGTGCCAGCAGAGAGGTATCTGGAAACACCATATATTTT	CASREVSGNTIYF